Shown below are 21 T cell receptor beta chains from a single sample sequenced in a study of post-analysis software for immune sequencing data. Study outcomes and limitations: Patients carried roughly 5 TRBV segments more frequently than controls did, and TRBV5-6, TRBV5-1 and TRBV20-1 were among them.

Unique molecular identifiers had been added to the TCR beta cDNA libraries. TCRdb re-called the PCR reads through MiXCR, storing one row per CDR3 protein. The table shows about 620,000 distinct CDR3 sequences, with around 40% occurring only once. The antigens of these receptors remain unknown. The sample was blood. The receptor set was obtained from a girl aged 10 to 17 with multiple sclerosis.

The chain employs TRBV5-1 and TRBJ2-5; no definite D call. From germline, CDR1 is SGHRS and CDR2 YFSETQ. This CDR3 region has 16 residues. Trimming stripped 1 base from V and 2 bases from J, with 15 bases between. This chain's CDR3 is CASSLNGSPEQETQYF. CDR3 DNA sequence: TGCGCCAGCAGCTTGAATGGGTCACCAGAGCAAGAGACCCAGTACTTC.

V and J are TRBV4-1 and TRBJ1-5; 8 nucleotides agree with TRBD1. Germline CDR1 MGHRA, CDR2 YSYEKL. J gave up 3 bases and V 3 bases, and 7 bases lay outside the gene matches. This CDR3 is built from 16 residues. The CDR3 loop reads CASSQGPGQVNQPQHF. The CDR3 nucleotides are TGCGCCAGCAGCCAGGGACCGGGACAGGTCAATCAGCCCCAGCATTTT.

V is TRBV10-1 and J is TRBJ2-1; D is uncertain. This CDR3 region has 14 residues. CDR1 and CDR2 (germline): WNHNN, SYGVQD (reference sequence). V gave up 2 bases and J gave up 7 bases, with 12 bases separating them. This chain's CDR3 is CASSEVARMNEQFF. The DNA for the CDR3 is TGCGCCAGCAGTGAGGTGGCTAGGATGAATGAGCAGTTCTTC.

This sequence joins TRBV7-2 and TRBJ2-5, with TRBD2 as a possible D gene (6 bases). V was clipped by 4 bases and J by 7 bases, with 19 bases between them. CDR1 is SGHTA and CDR2 is FQGNSA in the germline V gene. The CDR3 has 15 residues. The CDR3 DNA follows: TGTGCCAGCAGCTCGCAGGGAGGAGAGGTGGGGACCCAGTACTTC. This codes for CASSSQGGEVGTQYF.

V is TRBV29-1 and J is TRBJ1-1; the D is unclear. Germline CDR1 SQVTM, CDR2 ANQGSEA. V was cut by 7 bases and J by 1 base, with 13 bases left in between. This CDR3 has 13 residues. For the CDR3, the DNA is TGCAGCGCTTCATTTGGGGAGAACACTGAAGCTTTCTTT. Residues: CSASFGENTEAFF.

This clonotype was observed a single time. This chain connects TRBV7-9 to TRBJ2-4, with 13 bases fitting TRBD2. The J call may be incorrect, as the DNA end agrees better with TRBJ2-7. The CDR3 runs 15 residues. Germline V CDR1 and CDR2: SEHNR, FQNEAQ (reference sequence). The CDR3 DNA follows: TGTGCCAGCAGCTCACAACTAGCGGGAGGGGGCGAGCAGTACTTC. Translated, it gives CASSSQLAGGGEQYF.

V usage is TRBV9 and J usage is TRBJ1-2, with TRBD1 matching over 9 bases. The CDR3 has 15 residues. Per the germline V gene, CDR1 is SGDLS and CDR2 is YYNGEE. V lost 4 bases, J lost 4 bases, and 8 bases stayed unmatched. CDR3: CASSTGDRVAYGYTF. CDR3 in DNA: TGTGCCAGCAGCACGGGGGACAGGGTAGCCTATGGCTACACCTTC. Looking up the rest from reference TRBV9 and TRBJ1-2 gives the full variable domain: DSGVTQTPKHLITATGQRVTLRCSPRSGDLSVYWYQQSLDQGLQFLIQYYNGEERAKGNILERFSAQQFPDLHSELNLSSLELGDSALYFCASSTGDRVAYGYTFGSGTRLTVV.

This chain connects TRBV10-3 to TRBJ2-3; D is unclear. V lost 2 bases and J lost 4, with 7 bases in between. CDR3 length: 13 amino acids. Germline CDR1 reads ENHRY; CDR2 reads SYGVKD. The CDR3 loop reads CAISEKAPDTQYF. DNA of the CDR3: TGTGCCATCAGTGAGAAAGCGCCAGATACGCAGTATTTT.

The chain is built from TRBV12-3 or TRBV12-4 and TRBJ2-7; the D is unclear. The CDR3 has 14 amino acids. Trimming pared 3 bases from V and 3 bases from J, leaving 12 bases between. CDR3 nucleotide sequence: TGTGCCAGCAGTTTCAGTCCCTCCGGCTACGAGCAGTACTTC. This codes for CASSFSPSGYEQYF.

The V call is TRBV20-1, the J call TRBJ2-1, with 11 bases identical to TRBD2. Germline lookup yields CDR1 DFQATT and CDR2 SNEGSKA (reference sequence). This CDR3 spans 15 amino acids. Trimming took 0 bases from V and 5 from J; bases not matched to a gene: 3. The CDR3 is CSAREETSGNNEQFF. The CDR3 bases are TGCAGTGCTAGAGAAGAGACTAGCGGGAACAATGAGCAGTTCTTC.

The rearrangement uses TRBV29-1 and TRBJ1-1; maybe TRBD1 (6 bases). Germline lookup yields CDR1 SQVTM and CDR2 ANQGSEA. This CDR3 region has 13 residues. Trimming took off 7 bases at V and 4 bases at J, with 16 bases between the two ends. The CDR3 DNA reads TGCAGCGCTCTGGGCTGGGGGGCCACTGAAGCTTTCTTT. This gives the protein CSALGWGATEAFF. The full variable domain, completed using reference TRBV29-1 and TRBJ1-1, is SAVISQKPSRDICQRGTSLTIQCQVDSQVTMMFWYRQQPGQSLTLIATANQGSEATYESGFVIDKFPISRPNLTFSTLTVSNMSPEDSSIYLCSALGWGATEAFFGQGTRLTVV.

The CDR3 DNA follows: TGTGCCAGCAGTTTGAAGGCCTACTACGAGCAGTACTTC. Protein: CASSLKAYYEQYF. The chain recombines TRBV12-3 or TRBV12-4 with TRBJ2-7; D not resolved. This CDR3 is 13 amino acids long. V was trimmed by 3 bases and J by 3 bases, leaving 9 bases between them.

V usage is TRBV6-1 and J usage is TRBJ1-1; D is unclear. Germline lookup yields CDR1 MNHNS and CDR2 SASEGT. V lost 6 bases to trimming and J lost 5 bases, with 10 bases between them. The CDR3 loop spans 12 amino acids. The CDR3 nucleotides are TGTGCCAGCAGCGAGCCTTTTACTGAAGCTTTCTTT. The encoded protein is CASSEPFTEAFF.

The V and J genes are TRBV25-1 and TRBJ1-2, with 7 bases aligning to TRBD1. After removal of 5 bases from V and 4 bases from J, the junction contained 4 bases not matched to a gene. The germline gives CDR1 MGHDK, CDR2 SYGVNS. The CDR3 length is 13 residues. CDR3 in DNA: TGTGCCAGCAGTAATCCAGGGGGCTATGGCTACACCTTC. It is translated as CASSNPGGYGYTF.

This clonotype was observed a handful of times. The rearrangement links TRBV12-3 or TRBV12-4 to TRBJ1-1, with D uncertain. There are 12 residues in the CDR3. V gave up 6 bases and J gave up 6 bases, with 11 bases separating them. CDR3 region: CASSYLVAEAFF. As DNA, the CDR3 is TGTGCCAGCAGCTACTTGGTGGCTGAAGCTTTCTTT.

A remark on this clonotype: The junction departs from germline at one end; a sequencing error may be responsible. The V and J genes are TRBV18 and TRBJ1-6; D gene unclear. Germline V gene sequence: CDR1 KGHSH, CDR2 LQKENI. The CDR3 length is 14 residues. The CDR3 DNA sequence: TGTGCCAGCTCACCAAATGGTTATAATTCACCCCGCCACTTT. Its protein is CASSPNGYNSPRHF.

The rearrangement uses TRBV5-1 and TRBJ2-1; tentative D call: TRBD1 (6 bases). Germline V gene data show CDR1 as SGHRS and CDR2 as YFSETQ. Trimming pared 3 bases from V and 6 bases from J, leaving 10 bases between. The CDR3 loop spans 13 amino acids. The CDR3 loop reads CASSSTGTNEQFF. Written as DNA, the CDR3 is TGCGCCAGCAGCTCTACAGGGACCAATGAGCAGTTCTTC.

A single count supports this clonotype. This chain links TRBV15 with TRBJ1-5, with D uncertain. Germline loops: CDR1 LNHNV, CDR2 YYDKDF (reference sequence). Trimming took 0 bases from V and 4 from J, leaving 13 bases between them. CDR3 size: 16 residues. This chain's CDR3 is CATSREDPGGNQPQHF. The CDR3 nucleotides read TGTGCCACCAGCAGAGAGGACCCGGGCGGGAATCAGCCCCAGCATTTT.

V and J are TRBV20-1 and TRBJ2-7, with 7 nucleotides matching TRBD2. The germline V gene encodes CDR1 DFQATT and CDR2 SNEGSKA (reference sequence). Trimming took 1 base from V and 5 from J; bases not matched to a gene: 5. CDR3 size: 13 residues. CDR3 region: CSARAGRENEQYF. As DNA, the CDR3 is TGCAGTGCTAGAGCGGGGCGGGAGAACGAGCAGTACTTC.

Here the CDR3 reads CASSPIWDGLGNYEQYF. The CDR3 coding sequence is TGTGCCAGCAGTCCAATTTGGGATGGGCTGGGAAACTACGAGCAGTACTTC. The rearrangement joins TRBV27 to TRBJ2-7; D gene unclear. V was trimmed by 5 bases and J by 3 bases, leaving 23 bases between them. Germline V gene sequence: CDR1 MNHEY, CDR2 SMNVEV (reference sequence). This CDR3 comprises 17 residues.

There are a few counts of this clonotype. The V gene is TRBV12-3 or TRBV12-4, the J gene TRBJ1-5; no reliable D call. The CDR3 contains 14 residues. Trimming took off 5 bases at V and 7 bases at J, with 15 bases between the two ends. CDR3 loop: CASSPLWGNQPQHF. The CDR3, as DNA: TGTGCCAGCAGTCCTCTTTGGGGTAACCAGCCCCAGCATTTT.